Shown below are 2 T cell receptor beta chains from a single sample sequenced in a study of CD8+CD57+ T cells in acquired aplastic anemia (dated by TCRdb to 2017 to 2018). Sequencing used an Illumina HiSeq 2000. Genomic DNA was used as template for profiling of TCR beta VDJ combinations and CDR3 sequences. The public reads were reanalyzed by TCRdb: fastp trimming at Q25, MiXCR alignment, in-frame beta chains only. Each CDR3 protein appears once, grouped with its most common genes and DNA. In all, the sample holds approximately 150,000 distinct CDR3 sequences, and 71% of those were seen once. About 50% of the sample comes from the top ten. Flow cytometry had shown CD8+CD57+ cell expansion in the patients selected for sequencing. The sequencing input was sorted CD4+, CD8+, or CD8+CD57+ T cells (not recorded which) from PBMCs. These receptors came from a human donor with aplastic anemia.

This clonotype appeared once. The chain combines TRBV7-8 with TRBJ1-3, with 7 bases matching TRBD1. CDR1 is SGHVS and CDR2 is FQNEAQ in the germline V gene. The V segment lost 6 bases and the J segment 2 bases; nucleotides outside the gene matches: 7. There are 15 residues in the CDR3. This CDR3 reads CASSNRGPPGNTIYF. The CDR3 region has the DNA TGTGCCAGCAGTAACAGGGGTCCTCCTGGAAACACCATATATTTT.

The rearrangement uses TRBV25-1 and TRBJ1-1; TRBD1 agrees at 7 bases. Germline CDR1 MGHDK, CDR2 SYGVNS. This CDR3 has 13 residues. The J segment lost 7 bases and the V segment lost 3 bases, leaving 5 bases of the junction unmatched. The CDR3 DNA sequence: TGTGCCAGCAGTGAGGGACAGCCGTATGAAGCTTTCTTT. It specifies CASSEGQPYEAFF.